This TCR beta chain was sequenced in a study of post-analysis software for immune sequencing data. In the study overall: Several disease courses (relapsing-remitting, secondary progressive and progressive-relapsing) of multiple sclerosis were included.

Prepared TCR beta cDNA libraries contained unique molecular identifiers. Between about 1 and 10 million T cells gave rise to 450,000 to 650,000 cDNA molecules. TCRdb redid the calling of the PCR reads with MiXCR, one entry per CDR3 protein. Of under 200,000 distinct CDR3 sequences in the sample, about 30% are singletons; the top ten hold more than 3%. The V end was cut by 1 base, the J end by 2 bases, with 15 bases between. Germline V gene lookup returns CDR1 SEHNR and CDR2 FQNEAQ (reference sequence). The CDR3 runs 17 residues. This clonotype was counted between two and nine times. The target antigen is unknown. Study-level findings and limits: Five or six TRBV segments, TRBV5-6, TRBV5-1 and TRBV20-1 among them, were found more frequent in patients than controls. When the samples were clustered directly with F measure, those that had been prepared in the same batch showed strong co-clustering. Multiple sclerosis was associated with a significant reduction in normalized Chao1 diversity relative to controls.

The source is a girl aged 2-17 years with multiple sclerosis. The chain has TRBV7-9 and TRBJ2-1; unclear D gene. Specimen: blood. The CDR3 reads CASSLVNGRFTYNEQFF. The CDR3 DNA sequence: TGTGCCAGCAGCTTAGTTAATGGCAGATTTACCTACAATGAGCAGTTCTTC.